This T cell receptor beta chain was captured by sequencing in a study of prognosis after radiotherapy for stage I lung cancer (TCRdb year 2021). Broadly, across the study: Between April 2018 and January 2019, fewer than 20 stage I NSCLC patients were enrolled in Nanjing, China. Four to six patients had oligometastatic NSCLC after their primary tumor was surgically resected, and about 13 patients had newly diagnosed primary stage I lung tumors. All patients were considered medically inoperable, owing to comorbidities in more than 10 and refusal of surgery in about seven. The cohort was made up of 10 to 15 men and a handful of women, with a median age of nearly 75 years and an age range of about 50 to 95 years. On tumor histology, twelve patients had adenocarcinoma and six or seven had squamous cell carcinoma. SBRT was given in 3 to 5 fractions with a biologically effective dose of at least 100 Gy, using image-guided IMRT or VMAT. Concurrent therapy was not administered to any patient alongside SBRT. Four of the 19 patients developed distant metastases after SBRT, at a median of around 7 months; the other 15 showed no significant progression. This study profiled peripheral blood TCR beta repertoires from stage I NSCLC patients before and after stereotactic body radiotherapy and linked the repertoires to distant failure. The study took one blood sample before SBRT and one after SBRT from each of 19 patients and sequenced all 38 samples.

Two rounds of multiplex PCR were used to amplify the TCR beta CDR3 region from genomic DNA. In the first round of PCR, primers specific to each TRBV and TRBJ gene were used, and the primer sequences are filed in Chinese patent CN105087789A. Universal primers were used in the second round of PCR. The Roche High Pure PCR Template Preparation Kit was used to extract genomic DNA from frozen PBMCs. An Illumina HiSeq 3000 was used to sequence the libraries paired-end with 151 bp reads. As for the original processing: Raw reads lacking the multiplex PCR primer sequences were removed with CutAdapt. High-quality paired reads were merged into contigs with PEAR. MiXCR assigned TRB V, D and J gene segments to each contig by aligning to reference sequences. CDR3 sequences were clustered by base quality and sequence similarity to remove sequencing errors. Diversity was measured as Shannon entropy normalized by the natural log of productive TCR sequence number. Clonality was defined as one minus Shannon entropy divided by the natural log of the number of unique clonotypes. Using the Youden index from ROC curves, the researchers picked the repertoire-metric cut-offs for progression-free survival, and all analyses were carried out in R 3.5.3. TCRdb handled the public reads itself, with Q25 trimming in fastp and clone calling in MiXCR, and kept productive beta chains. Entries that share a CDR3 protein sequence are merged under the most common genes and DNA. TCRdb's processing, not the authors', yielded these V and J calls. This sample has some 36,000 distinct CDR3 sequences in its table, and roughly a quarter of those were observed once. The ten largest clones take up under 30% of the sample.

CDR1 and CDR2 are read off the germline V gene (reference sequence) as DFQATT and SNEGSKA. Deletion took 3 bases off V and 4 bases off J, with a span of 6 bases between the germline ends. Inclusive of the bounding cysteine and phenylalanine, the CDR3 is 12 residues long. Left in the record is the CDR3 DNA by itself, 36 bases read in frame from the first base. The investigation overall reported the following: Whether the expanded TCR clones were tumor-specific was not determined. Post-SBRT Shannon entropy and its change from baseline were lower in patients who developed distant metastases; baseline Shannon entropy was not associated with metastases. TRBV and TRBJ usage frequencies reportedly varied with metastasis status, involving two V genes at baseline and several V and two J genes after SBRT. The study was limited by its small cohort and short follow-up, and the findings require independent validation. All reported P values were unadjusted for multiple comparisons. A decrease in unique TCR clone counts was observed after SBRT (median roughly 10,000 before versus some 6,900 after; Wilcoxon paired P=0.011).

No patient had a history of other malignancies or prior chemotherapy or radiotherapy, and all had node-negative disease on CT and PET/CT. At each of two time points, 6 to 7.5 milliliters of peripheral venous blood were collected in EDTA tubes. Ficoll-Paque Plus density-gradient centrifugation was used to isolate PBMCs. Right after collection, samples were placed at -80 degrees C and kept there until analysis. This clonotype was found many times. Its antigen specificity is not known. Base qualities are not at hand, and no much larger clone is one base apart. The clonotype comes from a donor over 45 with non-small cell lung cancer. The sequenced sample was PBMCs, obtained before or after stereotactic body radiation therapy (not recorded which). Recombination connected TRBV20-1 to TRBJ1-4; no confident D gene assignment can be made. The bases are TGCAGTGCTAGTTTTTTTAATGAAAAACTGTTTTTT. Its product reads: CSASFFNEKLFF.